The 7 T cell receptor beta chains below come from one sample, sequenced in a study of control samples from healthy donors and cancer patients. TCRdb's table, derived via immunoSEQ multiplex PCR, lists solely in-frame clones and lacks some. This sample has some 74,000 clones; nearly 90% occur once, and the top ten carry 5.7%. The sample taken for sequencing was blood. These receptors all stem from a woman in her forties or fifties in good health.

V is TRBV2 and J is TRBJ2-2; 7 bases fit TRBD1. CDR1 SNHLY and CDR2 FYNNEI come from the germline V gene. V shed 6 bases, J shed 5 bases, and the junction held 9 bases outside the gene matches. There are 15 residues in the CDR3. Here the CDR3 DNA reads TGTGCCAGCAGCCTCACTGACAGGGAAACCGGGGAGCTGTTTTTT. Translating gives CASSLTDRETGELFF.

The genes are TRBV6-2 or TRBV6-3 and TRBJ1-1; a possible D gene is TRBD1 (6 bases). Germline assignment: CDR1 MNHEY and CDR2 SVGEGT. V lost 4 bases and J 11 bases, leaving 17 bases between the germline ends. CDR3 size: 13 residues. The CDR3 spells CASSLDSSSIAFF. The CDR3 DNA reads TGTGCCAGCAGTTTGGACAGTTCCTCAATTGCTTTCTTT.

V is TRBV19 and J is TRBJ1-4; perhaps TRBD1 as D (5 bases). The CDR3 sequence is 15 residues long. The V gene lost 1 base and the J gene lost 1 base, with 7 bases spanning the gap. Germline V gene data show CDR1 as LNHDA and CDR2 as SQIVND (reference sequence). The CDR3 nucleotides read TGTGCCAGTAGTATAGGGGGCGGAACTAATGAAAAACTGTTTTTT. Residues: CASSIGGGTNEKLFF.

The rearrangement links TRBV2 to TRBJ1-1; a possible D gene is TRBD1 (6 bases). The length of the CDR3 is 15 residues. Germline V gene sequence: CDR1 SNHLY, CDR2 FYNNEI. Trimming took off 1 base at V and 4 bases at J, with 13 bases between the two ends. The CDR3 loop reads CASSEGILQGTEAFF. Here the CDR3 DNA reads TGTGCCAGCAGTGAAGGGATTTTACAGGGCACTGAAGCTTTCTTT.

This clone came up once. V is TRBV28 and J is TRBJ2-7; D is unresolved. The CDR3 runs to 12 residues. CDR1 MDHEN and CDR2 SYDVKM come from the germline V gene. Trimming removed 3 bases at V and 6 bases at J, with 9 bases between. For the CDR3, the DNA is TGTGCCAGCAGTTTGGTGCGCGGCGAGCAGTACTTC. The encoded protein is CASSLVRGEQYF.

This clone was seen more than once but under ten times. This chain joins TRBV7-2 and TRBJ1-1; D may be TRBD1 (5 bases). Germline V gene data show CDR1 as SGHTA and CDR2 as FQGNSA. Deletions cut 3 bases from V and 1 base from J, with 18 bases between. This CDR3 is built from 17 residues. In DNA, the CDR3 is TGTGCCAGCAGCTTCAGTTCGGCAGGAAGGGGGAACACTGAAGCTTTCTTT. Protein: CASSFSSAGRGNTEAFF. Full variable domain (rest looked up from reference TRBV7-2 and TRBJ1-1): GAGVSQSPSNKVTEKGKDVELRCDPISGHTALYWYRQSLGQGLEFLIYFQGNSAPDKSGLPSDRFSAERTGGSVSTLTIQRTQQEDSAVYLCASSFSSAGRGNTEAFFGQGTRLTVV.

As to this clone: This sample includes further DNA sequences coding for the same CDR3. The J gene is TRBJ2-3, the V gene TRBV24-1; no firm D call. The V and J ends lost 5 bases and 2 bases respectively, with 7 bases between them. CDR3 length: 13 residues. Germline V gene data show CDR1 as KGHDR and CDR2 as SFDVKD. CDR3 sequence (DNA): TGTGCCACCAGTGCAACCGACACAGATACGCAGTATTTT. Translation: CATSATDTDTQYF.